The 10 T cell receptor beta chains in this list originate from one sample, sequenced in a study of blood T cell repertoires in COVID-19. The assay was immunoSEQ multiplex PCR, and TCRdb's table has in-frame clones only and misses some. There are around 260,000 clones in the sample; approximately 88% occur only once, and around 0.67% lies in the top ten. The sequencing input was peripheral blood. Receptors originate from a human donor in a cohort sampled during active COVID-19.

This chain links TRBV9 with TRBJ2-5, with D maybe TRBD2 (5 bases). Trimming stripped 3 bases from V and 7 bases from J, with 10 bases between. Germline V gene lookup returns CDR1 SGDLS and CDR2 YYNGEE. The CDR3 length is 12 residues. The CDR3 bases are TGTGCCAGCAGCGGGAGAGAGGGGACCCAGTACTTC. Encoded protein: CASSGREGTQYF. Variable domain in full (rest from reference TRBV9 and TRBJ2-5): DSGVTQTPKHLITATGQRVTLRCSPRSGDLSVYWYQQSLDQGLQFLIQYYNGEERAKGNILERFSAQQFPDLHSELNLSSLELGDSALYFCASSGREGTQYFGPGTRLLVL.

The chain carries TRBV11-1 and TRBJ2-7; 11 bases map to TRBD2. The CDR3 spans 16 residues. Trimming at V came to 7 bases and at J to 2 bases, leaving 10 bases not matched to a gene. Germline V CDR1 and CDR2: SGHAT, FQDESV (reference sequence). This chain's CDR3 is CASNVAGGPEPYEQYF. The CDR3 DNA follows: TGTGCCAGCAACGTAGCGGGAGGGCCGGAACCCTACGAGCAGTACTTC.

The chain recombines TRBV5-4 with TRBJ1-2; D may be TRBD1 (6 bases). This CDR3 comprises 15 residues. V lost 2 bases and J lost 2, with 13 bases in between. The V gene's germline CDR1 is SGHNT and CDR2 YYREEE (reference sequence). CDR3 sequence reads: CASSFGGARNYGYTF. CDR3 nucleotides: TGTGCCAGCAGCTTTGGGGGGGCCAGAAACTATGGCTACACCTTC.

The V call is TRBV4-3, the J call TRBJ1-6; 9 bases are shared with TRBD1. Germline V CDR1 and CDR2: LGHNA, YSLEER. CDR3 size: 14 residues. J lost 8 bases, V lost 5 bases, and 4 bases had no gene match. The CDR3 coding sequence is TGCGCCAGCAGCTTTAGACAGGGGGATTCACCCCTCCACTTT. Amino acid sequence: CASSFRQGDSPLHF.

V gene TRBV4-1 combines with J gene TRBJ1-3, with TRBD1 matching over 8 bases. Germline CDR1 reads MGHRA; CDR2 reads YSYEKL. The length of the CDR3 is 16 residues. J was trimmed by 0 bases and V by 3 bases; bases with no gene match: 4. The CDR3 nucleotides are TGCGCCAGCAGCCAGGGGACAGGTGACTCTGGAAACACCATATATTTT. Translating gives CASSQGTGDSGNTIYF.

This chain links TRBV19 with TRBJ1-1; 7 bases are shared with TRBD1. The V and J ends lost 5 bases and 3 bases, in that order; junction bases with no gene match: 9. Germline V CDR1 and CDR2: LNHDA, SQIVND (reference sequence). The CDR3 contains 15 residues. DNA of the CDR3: TGTGCCAGTAGTTCCCAACAGGGGTTGGACACTGAAGCTTTCTTT. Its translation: CASSSQQGLDTEAFF.

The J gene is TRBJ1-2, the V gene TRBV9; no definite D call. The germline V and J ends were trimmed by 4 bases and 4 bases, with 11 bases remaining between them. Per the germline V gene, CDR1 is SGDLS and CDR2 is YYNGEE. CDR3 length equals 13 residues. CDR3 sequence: CASSPRGAYGYTF. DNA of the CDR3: TGTGCCAGCAGCCCCCGGGGAGCCTATGGCTACACCTTC.

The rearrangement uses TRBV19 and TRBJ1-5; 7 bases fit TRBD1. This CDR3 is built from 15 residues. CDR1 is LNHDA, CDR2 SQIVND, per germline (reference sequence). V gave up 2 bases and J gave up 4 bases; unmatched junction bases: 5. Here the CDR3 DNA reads TGTGCCAGTAGTATAAAAGGGGGCGAGAATCAGCCCCAGCATTTT. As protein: CASSIKGGENQPQHF.

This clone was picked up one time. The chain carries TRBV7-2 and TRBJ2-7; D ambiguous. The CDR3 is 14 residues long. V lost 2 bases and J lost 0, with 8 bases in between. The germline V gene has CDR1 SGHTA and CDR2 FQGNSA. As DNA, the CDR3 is TGTGCCAGCAGCTTAATCACAGCCTCCTACGAGCAGTACTTC. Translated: CASSLITASYEQYF.

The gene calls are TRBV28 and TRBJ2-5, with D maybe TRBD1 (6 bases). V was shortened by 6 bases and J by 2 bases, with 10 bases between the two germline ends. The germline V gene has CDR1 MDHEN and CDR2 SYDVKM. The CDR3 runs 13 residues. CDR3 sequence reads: CASSLGQQETQYF. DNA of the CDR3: TGTGCCAGCAGCCTAGGACAGCAAGAGACCCAGTACTTC.